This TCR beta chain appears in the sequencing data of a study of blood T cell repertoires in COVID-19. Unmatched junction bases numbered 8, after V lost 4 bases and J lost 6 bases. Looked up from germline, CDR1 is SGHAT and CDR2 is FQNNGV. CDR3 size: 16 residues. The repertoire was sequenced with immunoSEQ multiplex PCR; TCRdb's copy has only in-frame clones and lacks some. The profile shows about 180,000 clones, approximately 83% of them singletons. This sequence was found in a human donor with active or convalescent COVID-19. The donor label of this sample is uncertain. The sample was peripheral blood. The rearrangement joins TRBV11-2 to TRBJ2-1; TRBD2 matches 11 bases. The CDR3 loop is CASSSFLAGGGNEQFF. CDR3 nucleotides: TGTGCCAGCAGCTCCTTTCTAGCGGGGGGAGGCAATGAGCAGTTCTTC.